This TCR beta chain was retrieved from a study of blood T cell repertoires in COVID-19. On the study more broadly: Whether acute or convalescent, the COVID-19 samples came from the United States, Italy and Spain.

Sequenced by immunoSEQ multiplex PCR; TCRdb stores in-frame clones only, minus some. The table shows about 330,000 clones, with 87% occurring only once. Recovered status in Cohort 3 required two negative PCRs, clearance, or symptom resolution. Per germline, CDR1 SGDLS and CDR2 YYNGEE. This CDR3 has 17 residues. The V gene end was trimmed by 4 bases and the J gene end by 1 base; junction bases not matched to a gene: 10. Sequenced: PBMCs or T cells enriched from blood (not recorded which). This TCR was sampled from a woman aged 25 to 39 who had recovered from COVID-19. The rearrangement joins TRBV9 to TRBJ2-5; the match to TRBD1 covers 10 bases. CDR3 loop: CASSQGQGQGIQETQYF. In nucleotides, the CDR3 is TGTGCCAGCAGCCAGGGACAGGGGCAGGGGATCCAAGAGACCCAGTACTTC.